Listed here are 9 T cell receptor beta chains from one sample, sequenced in a study of post-analysis software for immune sequencing data. cDNA libraries of TCR beta carried unique molecular identifiers. Via MiXCR, TCRdb re-called the PCR reads, giving one row per CDR3 protein. The table lists hundreds of thousands of distinct CDR3 sequences, about 40% of them singletons. General observations from the study: Five TRBV segments were significantly more frequent in patients than in controls. TRBV5-6, TRBV5-1 and TRBV20-1 were among these segments.

Their antigens are not known. The source material was blood. These receptors all come from a girl between 5 and 17 years old with multiple sclerosis.

The rearrangement joins TRBV10-3 to TRBJ1-5; D is possibly TRBD1 (5 bases). Germline assignment: CDR1 ENHRY and CDR2 SYGVKD. The V and J ends lost 8 bases and 5 bases respectively, with 16 bases between them. The CDR3 extends over 14 amino acids. CDR3 sequence (DNA): TGTGCCATCCGGGAGCAGGGATGGGATCAGCCCCAGCATTTT. Its translation is CAIREQGWDQPQHF.

The chain couples TRBV6-5 to TRBJ1-2; no firm D call. The CDR3 loop spans 14 amino acids. Germline CDR1 is MNHEY and CDR2 is SVGAGI. Trimming shortened V by 2 bases and J by 4 bases, and 11 bases separated the two germline ends. CDR3 loop: CASSYTWASYGYTF. The DNA of the CDR3 is TGTGCCAGCAGTTACACGTGGGCTTCCTATGGCTACACCTTC.

CDR3 sequence reads: CAISGGGYNEQFF. The CDR3 coding sequence is TGTGCCATCAGTGGCGGAGGTTACAATGAGCAGTTCTTC. The rearrangement joins TRBV10-3 to TRBJ2-1; a possible D gene is TRBD2 (5 bases). This CDR3 comprises 13 residues. Trimming removed 4 bases from V and 4 bases from J, with 8 bases in between. Germline assignment: CDR1 ENHRY and CDR2 SYGVKD.

Comments on this clonotype: One junction end does not reproduce the germline sequence, and a read error may be involved. The V call is TRBV24-1, the J call TRBJ2-3, with 8 positions matching TRBD1. This CDR3 contains 18 residues. From germline, CDR1 is KGHDR and CDR2 SFDVKD. In DNA form, the CDR3 reads TGTGCCACCAGCGATTTTCTCTCCGGGACAGGTGGCACAGATACGCAGTATTTT. Translated: CATSDFLSGTGGTDTQYF.

This clonotype was found a few times. The gene calls are TRBV4-1 and TRBJ2-5, with 9 positions matching TRBD2. V was pared by 7 bases and J by 5 bases, with 11 bases of the junction left unmatched. Per the germline V gene, CDR1 is MGHRA and CDR2 is YSYEKL. The CDR3 runs to 15 residues. CDR3 amino acids: CASKVAGVGRETQYF. The CDR3 nucleotides read TGCGCCAGCAAGGTAGCGGGAGTGGGTAGGGAGACCCAGTACTTC.

This chain links TRBV29-1 with TRBJ1-1; 12 nucleotides match TRBD1. Germline CDR1 is SQVTM and CDR2 is ANQGSEA. The CDR3 length is 12 residues. V shed 6 bases and J 6 bases; nucleotides not matched to a gene: 2. This CDR3 is CSVGQGAPEAFF. Here the CDR3 DNA reads TGCAGCGTGGGACAGGGGGCCCCTGAAGCTTTCTTT.

This chain joins TRBV12-3 or TRBV12-4 and TRBJ1-5, with D perhaps TRBD1 (6 bases). The CDR3 sequence is 14 residues long. Deletions cut 3 bases from V and 5 bases from J, with 11 bases between. The CDR3 DNA sequence: TGTGCCAGCAGTTTTGACAGGCGATATCAGCCCCAGCATTTT. It yields the protein CASSFDRRYQPQHF.

The V and J genes are TRBV12-3 or TRBV12-4 and TRBJ2-1, with D maybe TRBD1 (5 bases). The length of the CDR3 is 13 residues. With 7 bases removed from V and 4 bases from J, the gap between germline ends came to 11 bases. The CDR3: CASNQDTYNEQFF. The CDR3 DNA reads TGTGCCAGCAATCAGGACACATACAATGAGCAGTTCTTC.

This clonotype has more than one count but fewer than ten. The rearrangement joins TRBV12-3 or TRBV12-4 to TRBJ2-7; a possible D gene is TRBD2 (5 bases). Trimming stripped 6 bases from V and 3 bases from J, with 9 bases between. The CDR3 covers 12 residues. Written as DNA, the CDR3 is TGTGCCAGCAGGCGCACTAGCTACGAGCAGTACTTC. Its protein is CASRRTSYEQYF.